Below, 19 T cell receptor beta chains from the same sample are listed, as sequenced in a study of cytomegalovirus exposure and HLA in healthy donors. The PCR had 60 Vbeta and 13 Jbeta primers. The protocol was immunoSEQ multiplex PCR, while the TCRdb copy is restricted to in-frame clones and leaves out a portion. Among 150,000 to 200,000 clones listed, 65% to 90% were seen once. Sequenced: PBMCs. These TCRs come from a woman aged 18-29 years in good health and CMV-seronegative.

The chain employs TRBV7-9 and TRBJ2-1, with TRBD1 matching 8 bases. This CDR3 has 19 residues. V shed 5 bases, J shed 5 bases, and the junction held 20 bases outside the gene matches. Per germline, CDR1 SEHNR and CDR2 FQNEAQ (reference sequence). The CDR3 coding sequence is TGTGCCAGCAGCCGTACCAGCCCCACCTGGGGGACAGGAAACAATGAGCAGTTCTTC. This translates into CASSRTSPTWGTGNNEQFF.

Here the CDR3 DNA reads TGTGCCAGCAGCCCCTATTCTGGTAACACTGAAGCTTTCTTT. As protein: CASSPYSGNTEAFF. This rearrangement joins TRBV9 to TRBJ1-1, with D hard to call. The V end lost 4 bases, the J end lost 2 bases, and 12 bases lay between the germline ends. The CDR3 loop spans 14 amino acids. Germline assignment: CDR1 SGDLS and CDR2 YYNGEE.

The CDR3 loop is CASSQDSYEQYF. The DNA of the CDR3 is TGTGCCAGCAGCCAAGATAGCTACGAGCAGTACTTC. The chain couples TRBV4-2 to TRBJ2-7; D remains unclear. Looked up from germline, CDR1 is LGHNA and CDR2 is YNFKEQ. Trimming removed 0 bases at V and 3 bases at J, with 3 bases between. The CDR3 length is 12 residues.

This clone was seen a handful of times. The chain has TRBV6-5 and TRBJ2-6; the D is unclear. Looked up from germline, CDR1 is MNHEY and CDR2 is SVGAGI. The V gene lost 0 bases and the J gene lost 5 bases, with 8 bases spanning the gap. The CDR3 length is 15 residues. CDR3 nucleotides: TGTGCCAGCAGTTACTCTAATTCTAGGGCCAACGTCCTGACTTTC. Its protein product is CASSYSNSRANVLTF.

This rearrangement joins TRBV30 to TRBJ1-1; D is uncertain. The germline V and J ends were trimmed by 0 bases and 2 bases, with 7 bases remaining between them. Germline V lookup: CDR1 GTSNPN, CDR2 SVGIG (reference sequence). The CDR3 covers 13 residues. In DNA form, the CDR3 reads TGTGCCTGGAGTGTACGACTTAACACTGAAGCTTTCTTT. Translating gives CAWSVRLNTEAFF.

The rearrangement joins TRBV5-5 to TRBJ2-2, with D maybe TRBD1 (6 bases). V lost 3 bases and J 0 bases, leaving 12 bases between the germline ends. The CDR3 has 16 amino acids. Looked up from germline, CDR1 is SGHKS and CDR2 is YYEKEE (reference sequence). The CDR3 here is CASSYGQLSNTGELFF. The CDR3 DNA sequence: TGTGCCAGCAGCTACGGACAGCTTTCGAACACCGGGGAGCTGTTTTTT. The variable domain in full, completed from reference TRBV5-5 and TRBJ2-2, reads DAGVTQSPTHLIKTRGQQVTLRCSPISGHKSVSWYQQVLGQGPQFIFQYYEKEERGRGNFPDRFSARQFPNYSSELNVNALLLGDSALYLCASSYGQLSNTGELFFGEGSRLTVL.

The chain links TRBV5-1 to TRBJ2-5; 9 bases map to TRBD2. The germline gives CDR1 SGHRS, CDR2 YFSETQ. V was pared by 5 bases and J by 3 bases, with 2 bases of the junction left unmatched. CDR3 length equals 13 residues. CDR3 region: CASRSSGEETQYF. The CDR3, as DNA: TGCGCCAGCAGGTCTAGCGGGGAAGAGACCCAGTACTTC.

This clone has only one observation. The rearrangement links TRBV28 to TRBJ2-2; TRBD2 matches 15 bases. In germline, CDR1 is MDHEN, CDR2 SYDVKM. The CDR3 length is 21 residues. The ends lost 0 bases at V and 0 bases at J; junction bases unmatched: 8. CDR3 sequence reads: CASSLWVLGLAGGANTGELFF. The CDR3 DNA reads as TGTGCCAGCAGTTTATGGGTGCTGGGACTAGCGGGGGGCGCGAACACCGGGGAGCTGTTTTTT.

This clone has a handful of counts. CDR3 amino acids: CASSYSPGSGEQYF. CDR3 in DNA: TGTGCCAGCAGTTACTCCCCCGGCTCGGGGGAGCAGTACTTC. V is TRBV6-5 and J is TRBJ2-7, with D tentatively TRBD2 (5 bases). This CDR3 region has 14 residues. Germline V lookup: CDR1 MNHEY, CDR2 SVGAGI. Trimming removed 0 bases from V and 7 bases from J, with 13 bases in between.

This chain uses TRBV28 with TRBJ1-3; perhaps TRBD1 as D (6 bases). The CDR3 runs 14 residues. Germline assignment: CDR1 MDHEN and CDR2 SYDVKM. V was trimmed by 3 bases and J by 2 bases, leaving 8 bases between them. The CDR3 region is CASSFQGTGNTIYF. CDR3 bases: TGTGCCAGCAGTTTCCAGGGGACTGGAAACACCATATATTTT.

CDR3 DNA sequence: TGTGCCAGCAGCCGTACGCAGGGCAATTCACCCCTCCACTTT. It translates to CASSRTQGNSPLHF. This sequence joins TRBV5-4 and TRBJ1-6; maybe TRBD1 (5 bases). The CDR3 totals 14 residues. V was shortened by 4 bases and J by 7 bases, with 12 bases between the two germline ends. Germline CDR1 reads SGHNT; CDR2 reads YYREEE (reference sequence).

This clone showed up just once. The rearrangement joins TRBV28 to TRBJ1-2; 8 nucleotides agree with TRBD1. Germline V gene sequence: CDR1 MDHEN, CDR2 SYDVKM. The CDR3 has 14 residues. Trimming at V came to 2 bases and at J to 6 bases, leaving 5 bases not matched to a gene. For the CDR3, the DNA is TGTGCCAGCAGTTTAATCAGGGGGCGGGATGGCTACACCTTC. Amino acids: CASSLIRGRDGYTF.

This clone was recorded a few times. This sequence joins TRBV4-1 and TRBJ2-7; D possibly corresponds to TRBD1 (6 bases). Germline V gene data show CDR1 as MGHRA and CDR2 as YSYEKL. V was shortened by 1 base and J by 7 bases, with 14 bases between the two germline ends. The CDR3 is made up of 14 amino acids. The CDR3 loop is CASSQVAKGQEQYF. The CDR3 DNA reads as TGCGCCAGCAGCCAAGTCGCCAAAGGACAGGAGCAGTACTTC.

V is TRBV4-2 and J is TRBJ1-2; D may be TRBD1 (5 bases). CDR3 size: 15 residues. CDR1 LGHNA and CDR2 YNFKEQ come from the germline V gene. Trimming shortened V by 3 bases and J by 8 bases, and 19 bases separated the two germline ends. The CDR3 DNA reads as TGTGCCAGCAGCCAGGCCTTGGAAGGGGTTGACGGCTACACCTTC. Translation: CASSQALEGVDGYTF.

DNA for the CDR3: TGTGCCTGGGAAAGAGGACAGGGGGAACGCGAGCAGTACTTC. Encoded protein: CAWERGQGEREQYF. This chain links TRBV30 with TRBJ2-5, with 10 bases that match TRBD1. TRBJ2-7 explains the end of the DNA better; the J call may be wrong. CDR3 size: 14 residues. CDR1 and CDR2 from the germline V gene are GTSNPN and SVGIG (reference sequence).

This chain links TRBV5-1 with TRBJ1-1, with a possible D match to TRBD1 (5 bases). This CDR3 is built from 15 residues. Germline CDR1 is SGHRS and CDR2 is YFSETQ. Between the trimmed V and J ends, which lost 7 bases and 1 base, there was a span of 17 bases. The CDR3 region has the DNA TGCGCCAGCCGGGGAGGGGCGTTACGGAACACTGAAGCTTTCTTT. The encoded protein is CASRGGALRNTEAFF.

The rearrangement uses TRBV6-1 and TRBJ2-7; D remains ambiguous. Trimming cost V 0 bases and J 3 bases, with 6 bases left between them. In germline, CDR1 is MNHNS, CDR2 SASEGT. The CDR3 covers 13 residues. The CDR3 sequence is CASSEATRYEQYF. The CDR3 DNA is TGTGCCAGCAGTGAAGCCACTCGCTACGAGCAGTACTTC.

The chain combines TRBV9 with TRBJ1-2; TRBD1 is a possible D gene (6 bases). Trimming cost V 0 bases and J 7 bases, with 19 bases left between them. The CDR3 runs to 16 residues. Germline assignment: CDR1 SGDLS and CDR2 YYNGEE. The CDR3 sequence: CASSVEQDSGMGGYTF. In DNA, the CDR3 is TGTGCCAGCAGCGTAGAACAGGACAGTGGAATGGGTGGCTACACCTTC.

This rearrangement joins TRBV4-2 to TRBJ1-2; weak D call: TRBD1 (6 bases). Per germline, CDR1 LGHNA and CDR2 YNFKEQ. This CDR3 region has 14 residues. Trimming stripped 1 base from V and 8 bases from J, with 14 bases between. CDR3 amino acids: CASSQVISGGGYTF. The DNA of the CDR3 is TGTGCCAGCAGCCAAGTGATCTCGGGGGGCGGCTACACCTTC.